The 3 T cell receptor beta chains below were found in one sample sequenced in a study of shared clonotypes between healthy human individuals. Using immunoSEQ multiplex PCR, the repertoire was profiled, and TCRdb retains in-frame clones only, with some absent. Of millions of clones listed, approximately 94% are singletons. The source material was naive CD4+ T cells sorted from blood. Subset of the sample: CD45RA+ positively selected. These receptors originate from a man in his late teens or twenties in good health.

The chain uses TRBV7-2 and TRBJ2-1; the match to TRBD2 covers 7 bases. Germline V gene sequence: CDR1 SGHTA, CDR2 FQGNSA. The CDR3 runs to 17 residues. With 2 bases clipped from V and 9 bases from J, the junction kept 16 bases outside the gene matches. Here the CDR3 reads CASSLRAGSGTPREQFF. DNA for the CDR3: TGTGCCAGCAGCTTAAGGGCAGGGAGCGGGACCCCCCGTGAGCAGTTCTTC.

The chain is built from TRBV7-9 and TRBJ2-5; TRBD1 matches at 10 bases. The CDR3 consists of 13 residues. CDR1 is SEHNR and CDR2 is FQNEAQ in the germline V gene (reference sequence). V was pared by 7 bases and J by 4 bases, with 3 bases of the junction left unmatched. The CDR3 DNA reads as TGTGCCAGCACCGACAGGGGGCTAGAGACCCAGTACTTC. Translated: CASTDRGLETQYF.

The J gene is TRBJ2-2, the V gene TRBV5-1; maybe TRBD1 (5 bases). V was trimmed by 4 bases and J by 6 bases, leaving 13 bases between them. The V gene's germline CDR1 is SGHRS and CDR2 YFSETQ. This CDR3 comprises 14 residues. CDR3 DNA: TGCGCCAGCAGCGGTATGACAGTCGCCGGGGAGCTGTTTTTT. This translates into CASSGMTVAGELFF.